This T cell receptor (beta chain) was sequenced in a study of identical twins. Study-level findings and limits: Excess twin sharing in beta out-of-frame sequences was weaker. Carriage of fewer insertions was seen in abundant cord blood beta clonotypes, whereas memory repertoires showed none. Twins shared out-of-frame alpha sequences with excess low generation probability.

V lost 0 bases and J 0 bases, leaving 9 bases between the germline ends. This CDR3 is built from 16 residues. The germline gives CDR1 SGHRS, CDR2 YFSETQ. Each donor was a healthy Caucasian. MiXCR was run by TCRdb on the 5' RACE reads, yielding one entry per CDR3 protein. Among around 280,000 distinct CDR3 sequences listed, 8% to 9% were seen once. This clonotype was picked up many times. The antigen is undetermined. These data were likewise used in another study, on yellow fever vaccine responses in identical twins.

The TCR comes from a woman aged 18-29 years in good health. This sequence joins TRBV5-1 and TRBJ2-2; either TRBD1 or TRBD2 may fit D (5 bases each). The material sequenced was memory (CD45RO+) T cells sorted from blood. CDR3 loop: CASSLGPGPNTGELFF. Here the CDR3 DNA reads TGCGCCAGCAGCTTGGGTCCGGGGCCGAACACCGGGGAGCTGTTTTTT.